This T cell receptor (beta chain) stems from a study of blood T cell repertoires in COVID-19. Study at large: PBMCs, B-cell-depleted T cells, or T cells were the source of the cDNA or gDNA that made up the material.

TCRdb's table, derived via immunoSEQ multiplex PCR, lists solely in-frame clones and lacks some. The sample contains some 240,000 clones, approximately 88% of which appear only once. This CDR3 region has 15 residues. The germline V and J ends were trimmed by 4 bases and 5 bases, with 15 bases remaining between them. Germline CDR1 SGDLS, CDR2 YYNGEE. V gene TRBV9 combines with J gene TRBJ2-2; D is possibly TRBD2 (7 bases). This TCR derives from a man in his 60s who had recovered from COVID-19. The sample comprised peripheral blood. The CDR3, as DNA: TGTGCCAGCAGCCCATTGGGAGGGGGAACCGGGGAGCTGTTTTTT. Amino acid sequence: CASSPLGGGTGELFF.